Listed below are T cell receptor beta chains from one sample, sequenced in a study of regulatory T cells in long-lasting Graves disease. In TCRdb, the multiplex PCR reads were re-called with MiXCR into one record per CDR3 protein. The data hold a few hundred thousand distinct CDR3 sequences, with about 20% observed a single time. Sequencing was performed on peripheral blood mononuclear cells (PBMCs), taken when the disease was refractory, from a patient treated with antithyroid drugs. These TCRs come from a female donor with Graves disease. Both conserved end residues are part of each CDR3. The D gene is left open where the match is weak. Rows give clone size only sometimes, using once, few, many, or a class for an expanded clone.

d_gene,v_gene,abundance,j_gene,CDR3nt,CDR3aa
TRBD1,TRBV19,few,TRBJ2-6,TGTGCCAGTACCTCCCCCGGACAGGGGGCAAGATTTGGGGCCAACGTCCTGACTTTC,CASTSPGQGARFGANVLTF
NA,TRBV28,few,TRBJ1-5,TGTGCCAGCAGTTTTAGGGGGGCCAATCAGCCCCAGCATTTT,CASSFRGANQPQHF
TRBD2,TRBV19,NA,TRBJ2-4,TGTGCCCGTAGATCCGGCACGACTAGCGGGAGTCGTGTGGTAGCCAAAAACATTCAGTACTTC,CARRSGTTSGSRVVAKNIQYF
TRBD1,TRBV15,few,TRBJ2-3,TGTGCCACCAGCCGGACAGGGGGAACGAATACGCAGTATTTT,CATSRTGGTNTQYF
TRBD1,TRBV6-2/TRBV6-3,few,TRBJ2-5,TGTGCCAGCACCTCCTGGGGTGGACAGGGGACACAAGAGACCCAGTACTTC,CASTSWGGQGTQETQYF
TRBD2,TRBV12-3/TRBV12-4,many,TRBJ2-5,TGTGCCAGCAGTAGGGGACTAGCGGGAGGAGAGACCCAGTACTTC,CASSRGLAGGETQYF
NA,TRBV14,NA,TRBJ2-4,TGTGCCAGCAGCGTGGGGATAGCCAAAAACATTCAGTACTTC,CASSVGIAKNIQYF
TRBD1,TRBV29-1,NA,TRBJ1-2,TGCAGCGCCAACAGGGGAAGTGGTGGCTACACCTTC,CSANRGSGGYTF
NA,TRBV29-1,few,TRBJ1-4,TGCAGCGTTGAAGATTCGACAGATCCTAATGAAAAACTGTTTTTT,CSVEDSTDPNEKLFF
TRBD1,TRBV2,many,TRBJ1-1,TGTGCCAGCAGGGGTCTAGGACAGGCGAACACTGAAGCTTTCTTT,CASRGLGQANTEAFF
TRBD2,TRBV2,many,TRBJ2-4,TGTGCCAGCAAGCCGGGTCTAGCGGGAGGAAACATTCAGTACTTC,CASKPGLAGGNIQYF
TRBD1,TRBV15,NA,TRBJ1-4,TGTGCCACCAGCAGAGAACAGGGGGTCGCAACTAATGAAAAACTGTTTTTT,CATSREQGVATNEKLFF
NA,TRBV12-3/TRBV12-4,NA,TRBJ1-2,TGTGCCAGCAGTTTAAAGGCAGGGAGCCCAACTAACTATGGCTACACCTTC,CASSLKAGSPTNYGYTF
TRBD1,TRBV5-1,NA,TRBJ2-7,TGCGCCAGCAGTCCAGGGGGCCCCCTCGGGCAGTACTTC,CASSPGGPLGQYF
TRBD1,TRBV7-9,NA,TRBJ2-1,TGTGCCAGCAGCGGGAGAGACAGGGGCAATGAGCAGTTCTTC,CASSGRDRGNEQFF
TRBD1,TRBV6-4,few,TRBJ2-7,TGTGCCAGCAGTTCGAGCAGGGGGATGGTCTACGAGCAGTACTTC,CASSSSRGMVYEQYF
TRBD1,TRBV11-2,NA,TRBJ1-4,TGTGCCAGCAGCCCCGGGACAGGGGATGGGGAAAAACTGTTTTTT,CASSPGTGDGEKLFF
TRBD2,TRBV20-1,once,TRBJ2-7,TGCAGTGCACAAGGACTAGCGGACTCCCACGAGCAGTACTTC,CSAQGLADSHEQYF
NA,TRBV30,few,TRBJ1-2,TGTGCCTGGAGTCGCACAGGGAATAGCACCTTC,CAWSRTGNSTF
NA,TRBV30,NA,TRBJ1-4,TGTGCCTGGAGGTTTAGCGGCTTAAATGAAAAACTGTTTTTT,CAWRFSGLNEKLFF
NA,TRBV2,NA,TRBJ1-2,TGTGCCAGCAGTGCCCTCTCTGTTGGCTATGGCTACACCTTC,CASSALSVGYGYTF
TRBD1,TRBV29-1,few,TRBJ1-6,TGCAGCGCCACGACAGGGGCTAATTCACCCCTCCACTTT,CSATTGANSPLHF
TRBD2,TRBV12-3/TRBV12-4,many,TRBJ2-5,TGTGCCAGCAGTTTACTAGCGGGAGGGGTGACCCAGTACTTC,CASSLLAGGVTQYF
NA,TRBV19,few,TRBJ1-1,TGTGCCAGTAGTCGCGACACTATTAAGGGCACTGAAGCTTTCTTT,CASSRDTIKGTEAFF
TRBD2,TRBV20-1,few,TRBJ2-5,TGCAGTGCTAGAGATGGGGGGGACGAAGAGACCCAGTACTTC,CSARDGGDEETQYF
NA,TRBV15,many,TRBJ1-1,TGTGCCACCAGCAGGGGGGAGAACACTGAAGCTTTCTTT,CATSRGENTEAFF
NA,TRBV5-6,NA,TRBJ1-3,TGTGCCAGCAACCAGAGGGAATCTGGAAACACCATATATTTT,CASNQRESGNTIYF
NA,TRBV29-1,NA,TRBJ1-2,TGCAGCGTCCCGGGGCCGGTTGGCTACACCTTC,CSVPGPVGYTF
TRBD1,TRBV3-1,few,TRBJ2-7,TGTGCCAGCAGCTCCGTGACAGGGGGACCAAAGGGCCCCGAGCAGTACTTC,CASSSVTGGPKGPEQYF
NA,TRBV29-1,many,TRBJ1-2,TGCAGCGTTGTGTTCCTAACGAGGGGTTTTAACTATGGCTACACCTTC,CSVVFLTRGFNYGYTF
TRBD2,TRBV7-6,NA,TRBJ2-7,TGTGCCAGCAGCTTAGCTGGACTAGCGGGATTCTACGAGCAGTACTTC,CASSLAGLAGFYEQYF
NA,TRBV7-8,many,TRBJ2-5,TGTGCCAGCAAACAGATATTGTACCAAGAGACCCAGTACTTC,CASKQILYQETQYF
NA,TRBV5-1,few,TRBJ1-2,TGCGCCAGCAGCGTCGACCGGTCTCGGGGCTACACCTTC,CASSVDRSRGYTF
NA,TRBV18,many,TRBJ2-7,TGTGCCAGCTCACCAGGGTCGGGACGGAACTACGAGCAGTACTTC,CASSPGSGRNYEQYF
NA,TRBV6-1,many,TRBJ1-2,TGTGCCAGCAGTCTACATCTATTTGGCTACACCTTC,CASSLHLFGYTF
NA,TRBV20-1,few,TRBJ1-3,TGCAGTGCCCACCTCCCGTCCATCTCTGGAAACACCATATATTTT,CSAHLPSISGNTIYF
TRBD1,TRBV5-1,few,TRBJ1-4,TGCGCCAGCAGCTACGGACAGGTTGCGACTAATGAAAAACTGTTTTTT,CASSYGQVATNEKLFF
NA,TRBV6-2/TRBV6-3,few,TRBJ2-1,TGTGCCAGCACTCTACGTAGTGAGCAGTTCTTC,CASTLRSEQFF
NA,TRBV19,few,TRBJ1-1,TGTGCCAGTAGTAATGGACCAGGTAGGGGCACTGAAGCTTTCTTT,CASSNGPGRGTEAFF
NA,TRBV20-1,many,TRBJ2-5,TGCAGTGCTCTGGACCGCGTACGGGAAGAGACCCAGTACTTC,CSALDRVREETQYF
NA,TRBV19,NA,TRBJ2-7,TGTGCCAGTAGCATCGGGGGCCACGGGATCGAGCAGTACTTC,CASSIGGHGIEQYF
TRBD1,TRBV20-1,NA,TRBJ1-6,TGCAGTGCTAGATCCCCCGGAGCAGGGGGTTATAATTCACCCCTCCACTTT,CSARSPGAGGYNSPLHF
TRBD1,TRBV3-1,many,TRBJ1-1,TGTGCCAGCAGCCAACAGGGGGGGACTGAAGCTTTCTTT,CASSQQGGTEAFF
TRBD2,TRBV6-1,few,TRBJ2-7,TGTGCCACCGGGACTAGCGGGAGGATACGCTTCTACGAGCAGTACTTC,CATGTSGRIRFYEQYF
NA,TRBV6-5,few,TRBJ2-2,TGTGCCAGCAGTTATCCGGCAGCCCACGGGGAGCTGTTTTTT,CASSYPAAHGELFF
TRBD2,TRBV6-1,many,TRBJ2-7,TGTGCCAGCAGAGCTAGCGGAGCCGGGAAGGGGCGGGAGCAGTACTTC,CASRASGAGKGREQYF
NA,TRBV3-1,many,TRBJ2-5,TGTGCCAGCAGCCAAGATGAGGGCTCAAAAGAGACCCAGTACTTC,CASSQDEGSKETQYF
NA,TRBV19,NA,TRBJ1-5,TGTGCCAGTAGTCCATACATGGGCCTGCAGGGTTGGCAGCCCCAGCATTTT,CASSPYMGLQGWQPQHF
NA,TRBV20-1,many,TRBJ2-7,TGCAGTGCTAGCACTAGCCATTACGAGCAGTACTTC,CSASTSHYEQYF
NA,TRBV7-9,NA,TRBJ1-4,TGTGCCAGCAGATCCACGCGCAGGGTCCAAGAAAAACTGTTTTTT,CASRSTRRVQEKLFF
TRBD2,TRBV13,few,TRBJ2-5,TGTGCCAGCAGCTTACGGTCTAGCGGGAAGAAAGAGACCCAGTACTTC,CASSLRSSGKKETQYF
NA,TRBV28,many,TRBJ2-1,TGTGCCAGCAGGGTTAGGCAGGTTTCCGATGAGCAGTTCTTC,CASRVRQVSDEQFF
TRBD2,TRBV20-1,few,TRBJ2-1,TGCAGTGCTAGAAGTGCTAGCGGATACAATGAGCAGTTCTTC,CSARSASGYNEQFF